This entry features one T cell receptor (beta chain) sequence. These data are taken from a study of blood T cell repertoires in COVID-19. Study-level background: Some COVID-19 samples were acute and others convalescent; all came from the United States, Italy and Spain. Sample material is recorded as cDNA or gDNA derived from T cells, B-cell-depleted T cells, or PBMCs.

The V end lost 2 bases, the J end lost 3 bases, and 16 bases lay between the germline ends. The germline CDR1 and CDR2 sequences are PRHDT and FYEKMQ (reference sequence). This CDR3 has 16 residues. Original processing methods: Estimated nucleated cell counts came from reference gene primer amplification. Only in-frame clones appear in the TCRdb table, and some are missing; sequencing was by immunoSEQ multiplex PCR. The DNA was the basis for D and trimming; V, J and clone size are from that table. The sample shows approximately 170,000 clones, about 86% of them seen only once. The source material was peripheral blood. The gene calls are TRBV13 and TRBJ2-5; D is perhaps TRBD2 (5 bases). This sequence was found in a man aged 45-60 years with active or convalescent COVID-19. The CDR3 is CASSLRVGGTKETQYF. The CDR3 region has the DNA TGTGCCAGCAGCTTAAGGGTAGGAGGAACAAAAGAGACCCAGTACTTC.